This T cell receptor beta chain stems from a study of cytomegalovirus exposure and HLA in healthy donors. Study background: It was reported in a later analysis that the same platform had been used for the approximately 120 validation repertoires as for the 550 to 750 first-cohort repertoires. Study-wide points: The tendency of first-cohort TCR clusters to co-occur in the 110 or so validation repertoires emerged from a later analysis.

Trimming removed 3 bases from V and 6 bases from J; junction bases left unmatched: 7. This CDR3 region has 16 residues. Germline V gene sequence: CDR1 SGDLS, CDR2 YYNGEE. Notes on this clone: The target antigen is unknown.

The donors were in the approximately 120-subject validation cohort; that cohort was separate from the roughly 700-subject first cohort. Here immunoSEQ multiplex PCR was the method, and the copy in TCRdb shows in-frame clones only, minus some. Counted here are 200,000 or so clones, about nine tenths occurring once; the ten biggest clones make up 1.5% to 2.5%. The V call is TRBV9, the J call TRBJ2-1; 12 bases align to TRBD2. This clonotype was sampled from a woman aged 18-29 years in good health and CMV-seropositive. The sample taken for sequencing was PBMCs. The CDR3 loop reads CASSALAGGPGNEQFF. Written as DNA, the CDR3 is TGTGCCAGCAGCGCCCTAGCGGGAGGGCCGGGCAATGAGCAGTTCTTC.